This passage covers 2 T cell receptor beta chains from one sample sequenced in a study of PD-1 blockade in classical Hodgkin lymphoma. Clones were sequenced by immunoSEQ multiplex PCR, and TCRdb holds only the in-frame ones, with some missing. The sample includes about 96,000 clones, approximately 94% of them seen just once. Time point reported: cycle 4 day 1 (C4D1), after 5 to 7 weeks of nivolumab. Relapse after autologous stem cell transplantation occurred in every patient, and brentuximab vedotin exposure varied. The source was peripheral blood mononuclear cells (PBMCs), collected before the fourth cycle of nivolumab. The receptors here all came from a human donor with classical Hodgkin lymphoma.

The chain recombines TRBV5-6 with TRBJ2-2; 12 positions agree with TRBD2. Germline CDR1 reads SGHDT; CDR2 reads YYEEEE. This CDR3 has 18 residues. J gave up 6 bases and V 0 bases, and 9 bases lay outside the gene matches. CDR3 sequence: CASSLGTSGNAGAGELFF. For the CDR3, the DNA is TGTGCCAGCAGCTTGGGGACTAGCGGGAACGCCGGCGCCGGGGAGCTGTTTTTT.

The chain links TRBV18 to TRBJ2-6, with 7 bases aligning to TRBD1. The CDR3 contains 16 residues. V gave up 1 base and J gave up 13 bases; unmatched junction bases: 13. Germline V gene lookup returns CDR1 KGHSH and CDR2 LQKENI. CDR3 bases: TGTGCCAGCTCACCACGTTTAGACAGGGCTTCCTGGGTCCTGACTTTC. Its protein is CASSPRLDRASWVLTF.